These T cell receptor beta chains were read from a single sample in a study of cytomegalovirus exposure and HLA in healthy donors. The data were produced by immunoSEQ multiplex PCR, yet TCRdb's version contains in-frame clones alone and is incomplete. The table includes 150,000 or so clones, roughly four fifths detected once. Sequenced: PBMCs. These TCRs come from a female donor in good health and CMV-seronegative. Each CDR3 is given with its conserved first and last residue. Each record gives: clone size, D gene, J gene, V gene, CDR3 DNA, CDR3 protein. D genes are given only for firm matches. For some rows the clone size is stated as once, few or many, or as a class when expanded; others skip it.

clone_size: .
d_call: .
j_call: TRBJ2-1
v_call: TRBV19
cdr3_nt: TGTGCCAGTAGTATTTCTAGACGGAACAATGAGCAGTTCTTC
cdr3_aa: CASSISRRNNEQFF

clone_size: once
d_call: .
j_call: TRBJ2-1
v_call: TRBV5-1
cdr3_nt: TGCGCCAGCAGCTGGGGGCACAATGAGCAGTTCTTC
cdr3_aa: CASSWGHNEQFF

clone_size: .
d_call: TRBD1
j_call: TRBJ1-2
v_call: TRBV7-9
cdr3_nt: TGTGCCAGCAGCGAACAGGGGGCAGACTATGGCTACACCTTC
cdr3_aa: CASSEQGADYGYTF

clone_size: .
d_call: .
j_call: TRBJ2-7
v_call: TRBV19
cdr3_nt: TGTGCCAGTAGTATAGCGTCAGGAGGAGGCGAGCAGTACTTC
cdr3_aa: CASSIASGGGEQYF

clone_size: .
d_call: .
j_call: TRBJ2-7
v_call: TRBV29-1
cdr3_nt: TGCAGCGCGTCGGGACTTTTCTCCTACGAGCAGTACTTC
cdr3_aa: CSASGLFSYEQYF

clone_size: .
d_call: .
j_call: TRBJ1-1
v_call: TRBV9
cdr3_nt: TGTGCCAGCAGCACGGGACAACTGAACACTGAAGCTTTCTTT
cdr3_aa: CASSTGQLNTEAFF

clone_size: .
d_call: .
j_call: TRBJ1-1
v_call: TRBV29-1
cdr3_nt: TGCAGCGTGCCGGGACAATGGGACACTGAAGCTTTCTTT
cdr3_aa: CSVPGQWDTEAFF

clone_size: .
d_call: .
j_call: TRBJ1-5
v_call: TRBV10-2
cdr3_nt: TGCGCCGGCAGTGTCCTTAACAGGGCTGACCAGCCCCAGCATTTT
cdr3_aa: CAGSVLNRADQPQHF

clone_size: .
d_call: TRBD1
j_call: TRBJ1-4
v_call: TRBV6-5
cdr3_nt: TGTGCCAGCACCCGGGACAGGGGGGAAAAACTGTTTTTT
cdr3_aa: CASTRDRGEKLFF

clone_size: few
d_call: TRBD1
j_call: TRBJ1-1
v_call: TRBV2
cdr3_nt: TGTGCCAGCAGTTACAGGGGGAACACTGAAGCTTTCTTT
cdr3_aa: CASSYRGNTEAFF

clone_size: .
d_call: .
j_call: TRBJ2-6
v_call: TRBV27
cdr3_nt: TGTGCCAGCAGACCGTGGTCGAGGCAATCTGGGGCCAACGTCCTGACTTTC
cdr3_aa: CASRPWSRQSGANVLTF

clone_size: .
d_call: TRBD2
j_call: TRBJ2-1
v_call: TRBV9
cdr3_nt: TGTGCCAGCAGCGTAGATAGCGGGGTTTACAATGAGCAGTTCTTC
cdr3_aa: CASSVDSGVYNEQFF

clone_size: .
d_call: TRBD1
j_call: TRBJ1-2
v_call: TRBV28
cdr3_nt: TGTGCCAGCAGTCCACACTCTGGGACAGGGATCTATGGCTACACCTTC
cdr3_aa: CASSPHSGTGIYGYTF

clone_size: .
d_call: .
j_call: TRBJ1-2
v_call: TRBV15
cdr3_nt: TGTGCCACCAGCAGAGATCCTGGAGACTATGGCTACACCTTC
cdr3_aa: CATSRDPGDYGYTF

clone_size: .
d_call: TRBD2
j_call: TRBJ2-2
v_call: TRBV28
cdr3_nt: TGTGCCAGCAGTCTGCCCCTCCCAGGAACTAGCGGGGGTGTTCACGGGGAGCTGTTTTTT
cdr3_aa: CASSLPLPGTSGGVHGELFF

clone_size: .
d_call: .
j_call: TRBJ2-1
v_call: TRBV7-3
cdr3_nt: TGTGCCAGCAGCTTATCAGCGGATACCTACAATGAGCAGTTCTTC
cdr3_aa: CASSLSADTYNEQFF

clone_size: .
d_call: TRBD1
j_call: TRBJ2-2
v_call: TRBV7-6
cdr3_nt: TGTGCCAGCAGCAAAAACAGGGGGAACACCGGGGAGCTGTTTTTT
cdr3_aa: CASSKNRGNTGELFF

clone_size: .
d_call: TRBD2
j_call: TRBJ2-7
v_call: TRBV6-5
cdr3_nt: TGTGCCAGCAGTTACCGAGGGGGCGGGAGGGACGACGAGCAGTACTTC
cdr3_aa: CASSYRGGGRDDEQYF